This T cell receptor (beta chain) was captured in a study of blood T cell repertoires in COVID-19. Whole-study context: The samples span acute and convalescent COVID-19 from the United States, Italy and Spain. The analysed material was cDNA or gDNA that came from T cells, B-cell-depleted T cells, or PBMCs.

Methods used by the authors: Estimation of nucleated cell counts was performed using reference gene primer amplification. The table came from immunoSEQ multiplex PCR; TCRdb's copy has only in-frame clones and leaves some out. The DNA gave D and trimming, while V, J and clone size come from that table. The sample lists tens of thousands of clones, about 79% occurring once. Germline CDR1 reads DFQATT; CDR2 reads SNEGSKA (reference sequence). The V gene lost 3 bases and the J gene lost 5 bases, with 16 bases spanning the gap. CDR3 length: 14 residues. This clone has just a few counts. The chain employs TRBV20-1 and TRBJ1-2; a weak D match, TRBD1 (6 bases). The sequencing input was peripheral blood. The receptor comes from a human donor in a cohort sampled during active COVID-19. The CDR3 region has the DNA TGCAGTGCTAGTATAAGGGGGAGGGGATATGGCTACACCTTC. The encoded protein is CSASIRGRGYGYTF.